The rows below give T cell receptor beta chains drawn from one sample of a study of blood T cells in healthy people across ages. One entry per CDR3 protein results from TCRdb running MiXCR on the 5' RACE reads. The repertoire consists of 850,000 to 1,300,000 distinct CDR3 sequences, with roughly 45% occurring once and the leading ten covering 18%. Material for sequencing was blood. These receptors all stem from a woman in her sixties in good health. Each CDR3 is given with its conserved first and last residue. Rows may omit the clone size; those that give it use once, few, many or a size class.

.,TRBV4-3,CASSHPREQETQYF
few,TRBV7-9,CASSLDGGRTSDTQYF
.,TRBV24-1,CATSAHGTSREQYF
.,TRBV6-4,CASSGQGAGEQFF
.,TRBV27,CAGSLQGSASYEQYF
.,TRBV7-9,CASSLVVRDYEQFF
.,TRBV5-1,CASSSAGVGTDTQYF
few,TRBV29-1,CSVQLTGGVGETQYF
.,TRBV4-2,CASSQDVVLYNEQFF
.,TRBV5-4,CASSFGGRRRADTQYF
.,TRBV7-8,CASSLVYFSYNGQFF
.,TRBV20-1,CSAPGLAGGSRDEQFF
few,TRBV30,CAWSRSANAWGGYTF
few,TRBV11-3,CASSLGGQVAYNEQFF
.,TRBV2,CASMGQVQETQYF
.,TRBV2,CASNEGVAQYF
.,TRBV9,CASSVRDSVYEQYF
.,TRBV6-5,CASSYGTTNEKLFF
.,TRBV7-2,CASSPRTGGMYF
.,TRBV6-4,CASSPAVGRASPLHF
few,TRBV27,CASSPPRTSGRVPEQFF
.,TRBV29-1,CSAYVMSSYNEQFF
.,TRBV27,CATWAFGRSEQYF
once,TRBV10-3,CAISSTTRGSTGELFF
few,TRBV27,CASSLYGLQGETQYF
.,TRBV27,CASSPLSVEKLFF
.,TRBV28,CASSLDRFNQPQHF
few,TRBV3-1,CASSHLSGGSSYNEQFF
.,TRBV10-1,CASSRDSLGETQYF
.,TRBV6-5,CASSYVTGTSGANVLTF
once,TRBV3-1,CASSQAGLGPYEQYF
.,TRBV12-3/TRBV12-4,CASSMKANSPLHF
.,TRBV30,CAWSVSGLTHEQYF
.,TRBV4-2,CASSQLRTQRETQYF
once,TRBV7-6,CASSLMESSCEQYF
few,TRBV7-9,CASSPGGPANYGYTF
.,TRBV5-1,CASSLAKVAAQETQYF
.,TRBV3-1,CASSPAGQSPTYEQYF
.,TRBV7-9,CASSLEAEYGYTF
many,TRBV11-2,CASSPSGSNEQYF
.,TRBV7-9,CASRGSGSVETQYF
.,TRBV29-1,CSVVGLPYEQYF
.,TRBV20-1,CSARRDGGQHYGYTF
.,TRBV27,CASYDGQGYEQYF
.,TRBV6-6,CASSYLTSRDTQYF
.,TRBV6-5,CASSYSIGSPYNEQFF
.,TRBV7-3,CASSSEGAGRVNEQFF
.,TRBV5-1,CASSVRGNEETQYF
.,TRBV4-1,CASSQDRATTGELFF
.,TRBV11-2,CASSLAGTSGNYEQYF
.,TRBV4-2,CASNTASGINTGELFF
.,TRBV27,CASSVRLGSYEQYF
few,TRBV12-3/TRBV12-4,CASRRTSGISYEQYF
few,TRBV3-1,CASSPGTSNQPQHF